Listed below are T cell receptor beta chains from one sample, sequenced in a study of Ad26.COV2.S vaccination and SARS-CoV-2 variants. Assay: immunoSEQ multiplex PCR; the TCRdb copy retains only in-frame clones and omits some. The data contain around 450,000 clones, roughly 89% of them singletons. Sequencing was performed on peripheral blood, taken in a trial of Ad26.COV2.S vaccine versus placebo. The receptors were sampled from a person between 18 and 65 years old who received the Ad26.COV2.S COVID-19 vaccine or a placebo. The CDR3 runs from the conserved cysteine through the conserved F or W. Each record gives: CDR3 protein, CDR3 DNA, D gene, V gene, CDR3 length, J gene, clone size. D genes are given only for firm matches. Size tells how often a clone was seen (once, few, many) or the class of an expanded clone, and some rows leave it out.

CDR3aa: CASSLRGPTGELFF
CDR3nt: TGTGCCAGCAGTTTAAGAGGGCCCACCGGGGAGCTGTTTTTT
d_gene: .
v_gene: TRBV28
len: 14
j_gene: TRBJ2-2
abundance: .

CDR3aa: CASSNRGTAGETQYF
CDR3nt: TGTGCCAGCAGCAACCGCGGGACAGCTGGGGAGACCCAGTACTTC
d_gene: .
v_gene: TRBV9
len: 15
j_gene: TRBJ2-5
abundance: .

CDR3aa: CASSGGGGAADTQYF
CDR3nt: TGTGCCAGCAGCGGGGGCGGGGGGGCAGCAGATACGCAGTATTTT
d_gene: TRBD2
v_gene: TRBV5-4
len: 15
j_gene: TRBJ2-3
abundance: .

CDR3aa: CAISDPGTGGSGANVLTF
CDR3nt: TGTGCCATCAGTGACCCCGGGACAGGGGGCTCTGGGGCCAACGTCCTGACTTTC
d_gene: TRBD1
v_gene: TRBV10-3
len: 18
j_gene: TRBJ2-6
abundance: .

CDR3aa: CASNPAGTGSYQPQHF
CDR3nt: TGTGCCAGCAACCCCGCCGGGACAGGGTCTTATCAGCCCCAGCATTTT
d_gene: TRBD1
v_gene: TRBV28
len: 16
j_gene: TRBJ1-5
abundance: once

CDR3aa: CASSMDRFEAFF
CDR3nt: TGTGCCAGCAGCATGGACAGATTTGAAGCTTTCTTT
d_gene: .
v_gene: TRBV11-2
len: 12
j_gene: TRBJ1-1
abundance: .

CDR3aa: CASSQEMGRGTPGETQYF
CDR3nt: TGTGCCAGCAGCCAAGAGATGGGCAGGGGGACTCCCGGGGAGACCCAGTACTTC
d_gene: .
v_gene: TRBV3-1/TRBV3-2
len: 18
j_gene: TRBJ2-5
abundance: once

CDR3aa: CASSLPNVGLAGGGQETQYF
CDR3nt: TGCGCCAGCAGCTTGCCTAACGTAGGACTAGCGGGAGGTGGCCAAGAGACCCAGTACTTC
d_gene: TRBD2
v_gene: TRBV5-1
len: 20
j_gene: TRBJ2-5
abundance: once

CDR3aa: CASSRSAMNTEAFF
CDR3nt: TGTGCCAGCAGCCGCTCGGCTATGAACACTGAAGCTTTCTTT
d_gene: .
v_gene: TRBV7-3
len: 14
j_gene: TRBJ1-1
abundance: .

CDR3aa: CASRFMSGQGSRNEQFF
CDR3nt: TGTGCCAGCCGATTTATGTCGGGACAGGGGAGTCGCAATGAGCAGTTCTTC
d_gene: TRBD1
v_gene: TRBV27
len: 17
j_gene: TRBJ2-1
abundance: .

CDR3aa: CASSLAGTRNTEAFF
CDR3nt: TGTGCCAGCAGCTTAGCCGGGACAAGGAACACTGAAGCTTTCTTT
d_gene: .
v_gene: TRBV7-2
len: 15
j_gene: TRBJ1-1
abundance: .

CDR3aa: CSDADKFETYEQYF
CDR3nt: TGCAGCGACGCCGATAAATTCGAGACCTACGAGCAGTACTTC
d_gene: .
v_gene: TRBV29-1
len: 14
j_gene: TRBJ2-7
abundance: .

CDR3aa: CSVETGVHEKLFF
CDR3nt: TGCAGCGTCGAGACAGGGGTACATGAAAAACTGTTTTTT
d_gene: TRBD1
v_gene: TRBV29-1
len: 13
j_gene: TRBJ1-4
abundance: .

CDR3aa: CASSSQRQGANVLTF
CDR3nt: TGCGCCAGCAGCTCGCAGCGCCAGGGGGCCAACGTCCTGACTTTC
d_gene: .
v_gene: TRBV5-1
len: 15
j_gene: TRBJ2-6
abundance: .

CDR3aa: CSVGPGLAGFNEQFF
CDR3nt: TGCAGCGTAGGACCGGGACTAGCGGGTTTCAATGAGCAGTTCTTC
d_gene: TRBD2
v_gene: TRBV29-1
len: 15
j_gene: TRBJ2-1
abundance: .

CDR3aa: CASRPGPHNEQFF
CDR3nt: TGTGCCAGTAGACCGGGGCCCCACAATGAGCAGTTCTTC
d_gene: .
v_gene: TRBV19
len: 13
j_gene: TRBJ2-1
abundance: .

CDR3aa: CASTGGTGESYEKLFF
CDR3nt: TGTGCCAGCACGGGGGGGACCGGTGAATCTTATGAAAAACTGTTTTTT
d_gene: .
v_gene: TRBV19
len: 16
j_gene: TRBJ1-4
abundance: .

CDR3aa: CASKRDSLTGELFF
CDR3nt: TGTGCCAGCAAACGGGACAGTTTAACCGGGGAGCTGTTTTTT
d_gene: TRBD1
v_gene: TRBV6-5
len: 14
j_gene: TRBJ2-2
abundance: once

CDR3aa: CASSQYGTVFNYGYTF
CDR3nt: TGCGCCAGCAGCCAATACGGGACAGTTTTTAACTATGGCTACACCTTC
d_gene: TRBD1
v_gene: TRBV4-1
len: 16
j_gene: TRBJ1-2
abundance: .

CDR3aa: CAWSVLVSGNTIYF
CDR3nt: TGTGCCTGGAGTGTATTGGTATCGGGAAACACCATATATTTT
d_gene: .
v_gene: TRBV30
len: 14
j_gene: TRBJ1-3
abundance: .

CDR3aa: CASSLSGNDSPLHF
CDR3nt: TGCGCCAGCAGCTTGTCTGGGAATGATTCACCCCTCCACTTT
d_gene: .
v_gene: TRBV5-1
len: 14
j_gene: TRBJ1-6
abundance: few

CDR3aa: CASSATYEQYF
CDR3nt: TGTGCCAGCAGCGCTACCTACGAGCAGTACTTC
d_gene: .
v_gene: TRBV5-6
len: 11
j_gene: TRBJ2-7
abundance: .

CDR3aa: CASSVEGGETQYF
CDR3nt: TGTGCCAGCAGCGTAGAGGGCGGGGAGACCCAGTACTTC
d_gene: .
v_gene: TRBV9
len: 13
j_gene: TRBJ2-5
abundance: .

CDR3aa: CASSYSEGPYGYTF
CDR3nt: TGTGCCAGCAGTTACTCGGAGGGCCCCTATGGCTACACCTTC
d_gene: .
v_gene: TRBV6-5
len: 14
j_gene: TRBJ1-2
abundance: .

CDR3aa: CASSLDVERATNTGELFF
CDR3nt: TGCGCCAGCAGCCTTGATGTTGAGCGGGCAACGAACACCGGGGAGCTGTTTTTT
d_gene: .
v_gene: TRBV5-1
len: 18
j_gene: TRBJ2-2
abundance: .

CDR3aa: CASSVGGGGPLTYNEQFF
CDR3nt: TGTGCCAGCAGCGTAGGGGGTGGAGGACCGCTAACCTACAATGAGCAGTTCTTC
d_gene: .
v_gene: TRBV9
len: 18
j_gene: TRBJ2-1
abundance: .

CDR3aa: CASSPRTGGSPGGNEQFF
CDR3nt: TGTGCCAGCAGCCCCAGAACAGGGGGCTCTCCCGGTGGTAATGAGCAGTTCTTC
d_gene: TRBD1
v_gene: TRBV14
len: 18
j_gene: TRBJ2-1
abundance: .

CDR3aa: CASSYSPQYYGYTF
CDR3nt: TGTGCCAGCAGTTACTCACCACAGTACTATGGCTACACCTTC
d_gene: .
v_gene: TRBV6-2/TRBV6-3
len: 14
j_gene: TRBJ1-2
abundance: once

CDR3aa: CASSYRGAYEQYF
CDR3nt: TGTGCCAGCAGTTACAGGGGAGCCTACGAGCAGTACTTC
d_gene: .
v_gene: TRBV6-5
len: 13
j_gene: TRBJ2-7
abundance: .

CDR3aa: CASSLNAWGTENEKLFF
CDR3nt: TGTGCCAGCAGTTTAAATGCGTGGGGTACAGAGAATGAAAAACTGTTTTTT
d_gene: .
v_gene: TRBV28
len: 17
j_gene: TRBJ1-4
abundance: once

CDR3aa: CASSLGWGSLEKLFF
CDR3nt: TGCGCCAGCAGCCTCGGTTGGGGTTCCCTTGAAAAACTGTTTTTT
d_gene: .
v_gene: TRBV5-1
len: 15
j_gene: TRBJ1-4
abundance: .

CDR3aa: CASSQFRGGSTEAFF
CDR3nt: TGCGCCAGCAGTCAATTTCGGGGGGGGAGCACTGAAGCTTTCTTT
d_gene: .
v_gene: TRBV23-1
len: 15
j_gene: TRBJ1-1
abundance: .

CDR3aa: CASSQGGNEQFF
CDR3nt: TGTGCCAGCAGCCAAGGGGGCAATGAGCAGTTCTTC
d_gene: .
v_gene: TRBV4-2
len: 12
j_gene: TRBJ2-1
abundance: .

CDR3aa: CASSPGSNGENTEAFF
CDR3nt: TGTGCCAGCAGCCCAGGGTCCAACGGGGAAAACACTGAAGCTTTCTTT
d_gene: .
v_gene: TRBV3-1/TRBV3-2
len: 16
j_gene: TRBJ1-1
abundance: .

CDR3aa: CSVQRDRYTEAFF
CDR3nt: TGCAGCGTCCAGAGAGACCGTTACACTGAAGCTTTCTTT
d_gene: .
v_gene: TRBV29-1
len: 13
j_gene: TRBJ1-1
abundance: .

CDR3aa: CASSRGEIGYEQYF
CDR3nt: TGCGCCAGCAGCCGGGGGGAGATTGGTTACGAGCAGTACTTC
d_gene: TRBD2
v_gene: TRBV5-1
len: 14
j_gene: TRBJ2-7
abundance: .

CDR3aa: CASSIRGAPPGNYGYTF
CDR3nt: TGTGCCAGTAGTATTAGGGGGGCCCCCCCTGGGAACTATGGCTACACCTTC
d_gene: .
v_gene: TRBV19
len: 17
j_gene: TRBJ1-2
abundance: .

CDR3aa: CASLLGKPSNSPLHF
CDR3nt: TGCGCCAGCTTGCTCGGGAAGCCTTCGAATTCACCCCTCCACTTT
d_gene: .
v_gene: TRBV23-1
len: 15
j_gene: TRBJ1-6
abundance: .